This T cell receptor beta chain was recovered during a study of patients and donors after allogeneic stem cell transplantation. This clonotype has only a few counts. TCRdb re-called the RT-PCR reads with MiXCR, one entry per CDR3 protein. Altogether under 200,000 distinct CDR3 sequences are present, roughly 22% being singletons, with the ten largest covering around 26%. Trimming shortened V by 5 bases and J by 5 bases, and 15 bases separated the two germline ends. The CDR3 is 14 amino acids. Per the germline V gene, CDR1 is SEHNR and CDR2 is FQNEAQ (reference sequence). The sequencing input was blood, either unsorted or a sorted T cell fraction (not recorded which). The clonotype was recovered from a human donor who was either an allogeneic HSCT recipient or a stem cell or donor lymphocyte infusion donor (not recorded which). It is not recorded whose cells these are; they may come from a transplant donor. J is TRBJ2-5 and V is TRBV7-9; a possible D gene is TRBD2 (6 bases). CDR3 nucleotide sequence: TGTGCCAGCAGCGCTAGCGCCTCAGGGGAGACCCAGTACTTC. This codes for CASSASASGETQYF.